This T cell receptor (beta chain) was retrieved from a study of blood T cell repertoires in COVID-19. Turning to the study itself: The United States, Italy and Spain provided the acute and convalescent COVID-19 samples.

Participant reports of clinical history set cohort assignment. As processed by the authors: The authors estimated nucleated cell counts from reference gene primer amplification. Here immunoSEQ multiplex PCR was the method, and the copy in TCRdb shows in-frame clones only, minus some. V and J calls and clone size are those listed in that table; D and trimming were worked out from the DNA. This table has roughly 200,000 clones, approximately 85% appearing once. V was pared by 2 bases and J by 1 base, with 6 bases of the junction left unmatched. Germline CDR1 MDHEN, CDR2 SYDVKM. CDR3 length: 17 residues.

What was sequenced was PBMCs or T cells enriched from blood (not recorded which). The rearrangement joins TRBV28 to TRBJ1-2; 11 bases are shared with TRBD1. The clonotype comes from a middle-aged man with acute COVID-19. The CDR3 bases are TGTGCCAGCAGTTTAGGAGGACAGGGGGCTTATAACTATGGCTACACCTTC. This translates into CASSLGGQGAYNYGYTF.